This T cell receptor (beta chain) was sequenced in a study of vaccination effects on CD4 cells after COVID-19. Study-wide background: After the second dose, samples were taken at median day 72.

TCRdb's copy holds only in-frame clones and misses some; the assay was immunoSEQ multiplex PCR. This table has about 26,000 clones, 60% to 80% appearing once. V dropped 5 bases and J dropped 0 bases, with 11 bases sitting between them. The CDR3 loop spans 15 amino acids. Germline V gene sequence: CDR1 SGHTA, CDR2 FQGNSA. A remark on this clone: Its antigen is not known.

Study-wide results and limits: Clones from infection and from vaccination both contracted markedly late after vaccination. Of the vaccine-induced clones from healthy vaccinees, merely 1 of 255 recognized common cold coronaviruses as well.

ViraFEST assay sequencing came after antigen-specific CD4+ T cells were expanded with viral peptide pools. CD4+ T cells were isolated after about nine days of culture. BNT162b2 vaccine or mRNA-1273 vaccine was given to participants in two doses. Absence of prior SARS-CoV-2 infection characterized the vaccine recipients, who showed negative nucleocapsid antibodies. V is TRBV7-2 and J is TRBJ1-5; a possible D gene is TRBD1 (6 bases). The TCR comes from a human donor who received a COVID-19 vaccine. Some clones in this sample may be carry-over from other donors' samples. Sequences were derived from CD4+ T cells from PBMCs cultured with SARS-CoV-2 spike peptides, sampled after COVID-19 vaccination. The CDR3 sequence is CASSRDIPSNQPQHF. The DNA of the CDR3 is TGTGCCAGCAGCCGGGACATTCCTAGCAATCAGCCCCAGCATTTT.